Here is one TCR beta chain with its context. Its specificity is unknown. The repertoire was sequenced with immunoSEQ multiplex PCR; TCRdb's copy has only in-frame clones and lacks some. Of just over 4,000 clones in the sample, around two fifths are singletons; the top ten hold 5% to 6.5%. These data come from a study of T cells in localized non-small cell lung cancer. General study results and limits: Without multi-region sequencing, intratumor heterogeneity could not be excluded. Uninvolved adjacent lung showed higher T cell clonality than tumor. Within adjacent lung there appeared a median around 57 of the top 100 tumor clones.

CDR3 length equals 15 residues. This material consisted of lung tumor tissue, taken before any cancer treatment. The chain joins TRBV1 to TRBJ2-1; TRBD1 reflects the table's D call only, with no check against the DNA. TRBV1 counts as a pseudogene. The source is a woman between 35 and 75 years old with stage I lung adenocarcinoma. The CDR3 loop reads CASRQEGGPYNEQFF. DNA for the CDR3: TGCGCCAGCAGGCAGGAAGGGGGCCCTTACAATGAGCAGTTCTTC.